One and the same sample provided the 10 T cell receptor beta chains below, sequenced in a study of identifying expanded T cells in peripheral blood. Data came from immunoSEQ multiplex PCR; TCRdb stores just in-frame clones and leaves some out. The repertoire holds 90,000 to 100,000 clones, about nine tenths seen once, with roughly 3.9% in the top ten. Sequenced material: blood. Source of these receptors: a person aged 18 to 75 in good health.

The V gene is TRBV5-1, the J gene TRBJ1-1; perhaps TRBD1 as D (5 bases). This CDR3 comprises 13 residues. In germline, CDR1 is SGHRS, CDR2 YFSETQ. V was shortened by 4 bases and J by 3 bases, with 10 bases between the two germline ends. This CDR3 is CASSPGRDTEAFF. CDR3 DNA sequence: TGCGCCAGCAGCCCAGGCAGGGACACTGAAGCTTTCTTT.

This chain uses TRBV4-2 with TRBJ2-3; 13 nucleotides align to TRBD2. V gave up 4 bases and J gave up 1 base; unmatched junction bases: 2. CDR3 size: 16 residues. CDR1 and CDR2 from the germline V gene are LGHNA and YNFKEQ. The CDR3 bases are TGTGCCAGCAGCCCCGGACTAGCGGGGGGCACAGATACGCAGTATTTT. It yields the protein CASSPGLAGGTDTQYF.

CDR3 region: CASRSGQNNEKLFF. The CDR3 region has the DNA TGTGCAAGTCGCTCGGGACAAAATAATGAAAAACTGTTTTTT. This sequence joins TRBV12-2 and TRBJ1-4; whether TRBD1, the table's D call, matches the DNA was not checked. TRBV12-2 is a pseudogene locus. CDR3 length equals 14 residues.

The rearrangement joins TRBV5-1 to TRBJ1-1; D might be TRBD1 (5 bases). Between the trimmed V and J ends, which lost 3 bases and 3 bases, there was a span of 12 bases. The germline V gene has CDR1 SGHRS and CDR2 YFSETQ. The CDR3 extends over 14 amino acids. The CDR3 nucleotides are TGCGCCAGCAGCTCCCTCGGGGGAGACACTGAAGCTTTCTTT. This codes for CASSSLGGDTEAFF.

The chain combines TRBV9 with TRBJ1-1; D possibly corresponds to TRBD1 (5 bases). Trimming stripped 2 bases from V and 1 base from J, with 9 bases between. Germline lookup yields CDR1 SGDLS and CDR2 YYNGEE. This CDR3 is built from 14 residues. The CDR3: CASSVGHTNTEAFF. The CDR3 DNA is TGTGCCAGCAGCGTTGGACATACGAACACTGAAGCTTTCTTT.

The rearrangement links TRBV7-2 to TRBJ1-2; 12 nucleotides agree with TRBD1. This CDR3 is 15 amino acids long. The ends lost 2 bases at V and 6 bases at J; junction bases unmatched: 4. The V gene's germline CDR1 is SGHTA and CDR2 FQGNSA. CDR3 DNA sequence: TGTGCCAGCAGCTTATGGGGACAGGGGGCGGATGGCTACACCTTC. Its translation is CASSLWGQGADGYTF.

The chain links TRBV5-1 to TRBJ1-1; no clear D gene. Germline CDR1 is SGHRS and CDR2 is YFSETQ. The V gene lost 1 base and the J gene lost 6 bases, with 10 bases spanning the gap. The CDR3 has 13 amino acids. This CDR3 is CASSLSGGAEAFF. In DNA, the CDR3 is TGCGCCAGCAGCTTGTCGGGTGGGGCTGAAGCTTTCTTT.

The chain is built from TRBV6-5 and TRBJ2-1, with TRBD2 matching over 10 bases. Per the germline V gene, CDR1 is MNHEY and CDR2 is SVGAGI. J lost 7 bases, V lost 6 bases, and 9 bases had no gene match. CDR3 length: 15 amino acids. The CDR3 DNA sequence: TGTGCCAGCAGCCCACTAGCGGGATCTTCGAATGAGCAGTTCTTC. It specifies CASSPLAGSSNEQFF.

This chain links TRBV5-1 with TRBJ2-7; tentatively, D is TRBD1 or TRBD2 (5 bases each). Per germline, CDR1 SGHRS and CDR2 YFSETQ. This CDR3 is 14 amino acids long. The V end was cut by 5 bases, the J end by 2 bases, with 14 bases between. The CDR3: CASSPGTEPYEQYF. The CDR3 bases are TGCGCCAGCAGTCCCGGGACGGAGCCCTACGAGCAGTACTTC. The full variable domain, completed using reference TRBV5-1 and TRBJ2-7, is KAGVTQTPRYLIKTRGQQVTLSCSPISGHRSVSWYQQTPGQGLQFLFEYFSETQRNKGNFPGRFSGRQFSNSRSEMNVSTLELGDSALYLCASSPGTEPYEQYFGPGTRLTVT.

CDR3 residues: CASSLYVRTSGRANTGELFF. The CDR3 coding sequence is TGTGCCAGCAGCTTATATGTGAGGACTAGCGGGAGGGCGAACACCGGGGAGCTGTTTTTT. This rearrangement joins TRBV13 to TRBJ2-2, with 15 bases matching TRBD2. The germline V gene encodes CDR1 PRHDT and CDR2 FYEKMQ (reference sequence). With 2 bases clipped from V and 0 bases from J, the junction kept 7 bases outside the gene matches. The CDR3 loop spans 20 amino acids.